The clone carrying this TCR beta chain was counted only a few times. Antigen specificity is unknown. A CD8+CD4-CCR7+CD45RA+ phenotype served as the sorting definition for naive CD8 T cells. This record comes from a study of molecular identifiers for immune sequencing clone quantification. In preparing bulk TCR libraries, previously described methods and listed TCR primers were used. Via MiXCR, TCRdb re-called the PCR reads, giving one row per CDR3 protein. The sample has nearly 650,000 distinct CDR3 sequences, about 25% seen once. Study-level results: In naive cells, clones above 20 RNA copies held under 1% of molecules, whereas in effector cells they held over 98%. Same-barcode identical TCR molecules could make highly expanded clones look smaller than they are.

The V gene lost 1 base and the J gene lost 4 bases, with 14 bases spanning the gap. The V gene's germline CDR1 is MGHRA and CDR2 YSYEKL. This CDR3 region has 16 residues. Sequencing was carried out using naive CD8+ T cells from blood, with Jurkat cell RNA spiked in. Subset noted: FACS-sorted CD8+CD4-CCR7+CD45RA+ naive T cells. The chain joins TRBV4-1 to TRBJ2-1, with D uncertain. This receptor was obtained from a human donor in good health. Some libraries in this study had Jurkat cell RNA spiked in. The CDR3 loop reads CASSQVYGVVYNEQFF. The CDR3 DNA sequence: TGCGCCAGCAGCCAAGTGTATGGCGTCGTGTACAATGAGCAGTTCTTC.